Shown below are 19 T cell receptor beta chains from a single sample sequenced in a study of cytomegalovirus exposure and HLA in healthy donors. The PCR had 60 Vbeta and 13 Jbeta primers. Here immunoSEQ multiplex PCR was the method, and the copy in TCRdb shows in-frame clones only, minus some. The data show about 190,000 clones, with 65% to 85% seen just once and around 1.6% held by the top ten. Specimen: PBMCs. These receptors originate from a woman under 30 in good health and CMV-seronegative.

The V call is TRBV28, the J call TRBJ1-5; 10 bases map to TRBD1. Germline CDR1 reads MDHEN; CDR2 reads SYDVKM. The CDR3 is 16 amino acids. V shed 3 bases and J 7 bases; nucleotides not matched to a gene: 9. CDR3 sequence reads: CASSFRPGTGEQPQHF. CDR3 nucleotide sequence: TGTGCCAGCAGTTTTCGACCCGGGACAGGGGAACAGCCCCAGCATTTT.

For the CDR3, the DNA is TGTGCCAGCAGCTTGGCCGGGGGGAGTCCCACCTATGGCTACACCTTC. Translation gives CASSLAGGSPTYGYTF. The chain uses TRBV5-6 and TRBJ1-2; weak D call: TRBD1 (5 bases). Germline V lookup: CDR1 SGHDT, CDR2 YYEEEE. V gave up 0 bases and J gave up 4 bases, with 16 bases separating them. The CDR3 sequence is 16 residues long.

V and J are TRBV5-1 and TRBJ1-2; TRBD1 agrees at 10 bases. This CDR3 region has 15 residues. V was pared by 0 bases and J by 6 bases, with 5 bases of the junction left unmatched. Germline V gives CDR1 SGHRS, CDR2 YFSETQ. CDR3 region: CASSLVPGTGDGYTF. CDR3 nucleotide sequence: TGCGCCAGCAGCTTGGTACCCGGGACAGGGGATGGCTACACCTTC.

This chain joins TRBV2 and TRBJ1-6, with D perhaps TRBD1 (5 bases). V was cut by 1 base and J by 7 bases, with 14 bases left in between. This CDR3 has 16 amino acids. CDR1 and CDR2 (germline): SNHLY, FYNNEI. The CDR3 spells CASSEVGGELNSPLHF. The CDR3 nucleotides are TGTGCCAGCAGTGAAGTTGGGGGGGAACTCAATTCACCCCTCCACTTT.

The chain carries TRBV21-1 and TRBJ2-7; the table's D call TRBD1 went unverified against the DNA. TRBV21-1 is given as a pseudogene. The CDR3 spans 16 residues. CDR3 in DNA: TGTGCCAGCAGCAAAGTATTCGGGGACAGAGACTACGAGCAGTACTTC. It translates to CASSKVFGDRDYEQYF.

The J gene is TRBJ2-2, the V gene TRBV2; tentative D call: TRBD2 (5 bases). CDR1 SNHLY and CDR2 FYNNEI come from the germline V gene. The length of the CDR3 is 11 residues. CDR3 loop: CASRGTGELFF. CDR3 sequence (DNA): TGTGCAAGCCGGGGCACCGGGGAGCTGTTTTTT.

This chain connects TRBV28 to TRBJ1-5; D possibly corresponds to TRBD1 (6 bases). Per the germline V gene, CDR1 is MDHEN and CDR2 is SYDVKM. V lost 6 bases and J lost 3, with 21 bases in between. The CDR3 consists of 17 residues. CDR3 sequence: CASRPDPGRGSNQPQHF. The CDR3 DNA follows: TGTGCCAGCAGACCCGACCCAGGCAGGGGCTCCAATCAGCCCCAGCATTTT. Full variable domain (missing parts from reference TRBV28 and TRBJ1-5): DVKVTQSSRYLVKRTGEKVFLECVQDMDHENMFWYRQDPGLGLRLIYFSYDVKMKEKGDIPEGYSVSREKKERFSLILESASTNQTSMYLCASRPDPGRGSNQPQHFGDGTRLSIL.

CDR3 nucleotide sequence: TGTGCCAGCCTGACCCGGGGGTCCGGAAACACCATATATTTT. Translation: CASLTRGSGNTIYF. This chain links TRBV5-8 with TRBJ1-3; a weak D match, TRBD1 (5 bases). V was cut by 7 bases and J by 4 bases, with 15 bases left in between. The CDR3 extends over 14 amino acids. Germline V gene data show CDR1 as SGHTS and CDR2 as YDEGEE.

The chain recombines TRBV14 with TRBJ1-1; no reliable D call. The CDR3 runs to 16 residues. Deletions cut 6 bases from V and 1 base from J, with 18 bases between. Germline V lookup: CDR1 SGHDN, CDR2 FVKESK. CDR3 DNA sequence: TGTGCCAGCAGTTCCGATTACGGGTTGGGGAACACTGAAGCTTTCTTT. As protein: CASSSDYGLGNTEAFF.

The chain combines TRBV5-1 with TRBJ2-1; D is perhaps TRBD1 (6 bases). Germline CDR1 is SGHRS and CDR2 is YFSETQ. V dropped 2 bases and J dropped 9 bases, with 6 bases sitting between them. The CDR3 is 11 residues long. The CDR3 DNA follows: TGCGCCAGCAGCTTACAGGGTGAGCAGTTCTTC. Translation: CASSLQGEQFF.

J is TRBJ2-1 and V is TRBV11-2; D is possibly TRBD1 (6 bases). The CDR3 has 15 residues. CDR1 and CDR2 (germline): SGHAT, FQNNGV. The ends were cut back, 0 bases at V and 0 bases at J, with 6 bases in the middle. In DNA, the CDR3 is TGTGCCAGCAGCTTAGAACAGGGCTCCTACAATGAGCAGTTCTTC. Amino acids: CASSLEQGSYNEQFF.

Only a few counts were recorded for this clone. The CDR3 DNA is TGCAGCGTTGAAATTGGCGGGAGGATCGACAATGAGCAGTTCTTC. This encodes CSVEIGGRIDNEQFF. The chain combines TRBV29-1 with TRBJ2-1; TRBD2 agrees at 8 bases. The trim removed 2 bases at V and 5 bases at J, leaving 8 bases unmatched. CDR3 size: 15 residues. Germline-derived CDR1 and CDR2 are SQVTM and ANQGSEA.

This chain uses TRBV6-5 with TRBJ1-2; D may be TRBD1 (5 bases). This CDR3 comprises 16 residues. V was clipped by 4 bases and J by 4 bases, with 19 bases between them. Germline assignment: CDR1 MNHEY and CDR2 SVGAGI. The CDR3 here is CASSSSRGTPFYGYTF. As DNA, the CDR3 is TGTGCCAGCAGTTCATCCCGGGGGACTCCATTCTATGGCTACACCTTC.

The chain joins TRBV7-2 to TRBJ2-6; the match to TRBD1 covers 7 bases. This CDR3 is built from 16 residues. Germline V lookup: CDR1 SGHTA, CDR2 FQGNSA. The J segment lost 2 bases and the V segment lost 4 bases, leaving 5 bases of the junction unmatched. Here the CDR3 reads CASSYWTGPGANVLTF. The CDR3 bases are TGTGCCAGCAGCTACTGGACAGGACCTGGGGCCAACGTCCTGACTTTC.

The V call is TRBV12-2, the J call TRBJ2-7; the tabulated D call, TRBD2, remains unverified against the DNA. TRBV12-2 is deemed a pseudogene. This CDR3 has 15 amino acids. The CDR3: CASRLFLAGGHEQYF. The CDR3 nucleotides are TGTGCAAGTCGCTTATTCCTAGCGGGGGGGCACGAGCAGTACTTC.

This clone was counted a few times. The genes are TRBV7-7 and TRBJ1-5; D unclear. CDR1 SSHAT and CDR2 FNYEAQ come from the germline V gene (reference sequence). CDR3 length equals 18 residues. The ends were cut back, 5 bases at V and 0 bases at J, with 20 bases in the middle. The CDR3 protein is CASSREKALRFSNQPQHF. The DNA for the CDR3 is TGTGCCAGCAGCCGGGAGAAGGCCCTTCGTTTTAGCAATCAGCCCCAGCATTTT. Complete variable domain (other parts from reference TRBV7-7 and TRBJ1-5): GAGVSQSPRYKVTKRGQDVTLRCDPISSHATLYWYQQALGQGPEFLTYFNYEAQPDKSGLPSDRFSAERPEGSISTLTIQRTEQRDSAMYRCASSREKALRFSNQPQHFGDGTRLSIL.

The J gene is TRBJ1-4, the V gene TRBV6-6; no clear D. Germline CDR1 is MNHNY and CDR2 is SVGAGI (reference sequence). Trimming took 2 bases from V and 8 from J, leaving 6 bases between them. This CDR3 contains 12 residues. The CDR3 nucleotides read TGTGCCAGCAGTTACAGAGAGGAAAAACTGTTTTTT. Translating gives CASSYREEKLFF.

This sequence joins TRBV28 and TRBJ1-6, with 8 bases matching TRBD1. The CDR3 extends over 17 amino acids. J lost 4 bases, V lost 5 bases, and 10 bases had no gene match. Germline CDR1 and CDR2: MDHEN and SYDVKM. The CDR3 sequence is CASSPVTGDKYNSPLHF. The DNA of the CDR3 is TGTGCCAGCAGTCCCGTGACAGGGGATAAGTATAATTCACCCCTCCACTTT.

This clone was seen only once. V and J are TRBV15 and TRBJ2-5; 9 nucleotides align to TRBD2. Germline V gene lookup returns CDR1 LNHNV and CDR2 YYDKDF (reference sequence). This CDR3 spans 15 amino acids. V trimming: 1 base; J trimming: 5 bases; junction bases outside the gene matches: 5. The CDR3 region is CATSRGGGAEETQYF. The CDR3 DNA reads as TGTGCCACCAGCAGAGGCGGGGGGGCCGAGGAGACCCAGTACTTC. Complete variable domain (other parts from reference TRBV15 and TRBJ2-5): DAMVIQNPRYQVTQFGKPVTLSCSQTLNHNVMYWYQQKSSQAPKLLFHYYDKDFNNEADTPDNFQSRRPNTSFCFLDIRSPGLGDTAMYLCATSRGGGAEETQYFGPGTRLLVL.